This TCR beta chain derives from a study of control samples from healthy donors and cancer patients. The germline V and J ends were trimmed by 1 base and 4 bases, with 5 bases remaining between them. The CDR3 extends over 12 amino acids. The germline CDR1 and CDR2 sequences are SGHAT and FQNNGV. Some clones are missing from TCRdb's copy, which holds only in-frame ones; the method was immunoSEQ multiplex PCR. The sample gives some 130,000 clones, 80% to 95% of which show up once; around 2.3% is in the top ten. The genes are TRBV11-2 and TRBJ2-7; D gene uncertain. Sequencing was done on a sample of blood. The source of this sequence is a man aged 40-49 years in good health. DNA for the CDR3: TGTGCCAGCAGCTTAGGGAGATACGAGCAGTACTTC. Amino acid sequence: CASSLGRYEQYF.